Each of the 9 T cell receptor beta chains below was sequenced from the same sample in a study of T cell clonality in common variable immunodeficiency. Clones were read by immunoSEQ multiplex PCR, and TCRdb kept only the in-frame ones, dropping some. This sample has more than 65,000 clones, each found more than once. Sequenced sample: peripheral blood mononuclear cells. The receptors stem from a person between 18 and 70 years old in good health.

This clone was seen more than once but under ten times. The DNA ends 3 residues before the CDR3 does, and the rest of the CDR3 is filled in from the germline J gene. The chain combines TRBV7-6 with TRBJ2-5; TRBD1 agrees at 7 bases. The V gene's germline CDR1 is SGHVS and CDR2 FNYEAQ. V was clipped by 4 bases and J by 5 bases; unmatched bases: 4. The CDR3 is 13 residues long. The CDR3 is CASSSGGAETQYF. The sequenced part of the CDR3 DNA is TGTGCCAGCAGCTCAGGGGGTGCGGAGACC.

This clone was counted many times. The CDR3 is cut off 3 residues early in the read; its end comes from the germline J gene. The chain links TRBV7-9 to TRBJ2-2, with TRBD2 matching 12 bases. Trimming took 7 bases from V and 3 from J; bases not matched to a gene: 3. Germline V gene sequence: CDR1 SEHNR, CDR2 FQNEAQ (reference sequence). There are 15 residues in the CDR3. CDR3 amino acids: CASILAGGHTGELFF. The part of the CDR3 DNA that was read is TGTGCCAGCATTCTAGCGGGAGGGCACACCGGGGAG.

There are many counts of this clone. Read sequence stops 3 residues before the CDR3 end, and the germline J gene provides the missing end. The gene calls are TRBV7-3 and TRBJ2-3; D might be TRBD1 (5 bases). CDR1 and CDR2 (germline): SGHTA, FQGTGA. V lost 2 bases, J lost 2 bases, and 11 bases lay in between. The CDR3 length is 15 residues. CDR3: CASSLGLTDTDTQYF. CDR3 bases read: TGTGCCAGCAGCTTAGGGCTGACAGACACAGATACG.

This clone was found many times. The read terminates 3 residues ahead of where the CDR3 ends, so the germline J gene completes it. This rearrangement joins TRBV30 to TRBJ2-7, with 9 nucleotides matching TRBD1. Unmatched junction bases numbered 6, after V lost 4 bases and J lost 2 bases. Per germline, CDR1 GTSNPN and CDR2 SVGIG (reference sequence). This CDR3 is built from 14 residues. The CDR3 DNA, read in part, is TGTGCCTGGATCCCGTGGGACAGGGCCTACGAG. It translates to CAWIPWDRAYE. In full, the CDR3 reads CAWIPWDRAYEQYF.

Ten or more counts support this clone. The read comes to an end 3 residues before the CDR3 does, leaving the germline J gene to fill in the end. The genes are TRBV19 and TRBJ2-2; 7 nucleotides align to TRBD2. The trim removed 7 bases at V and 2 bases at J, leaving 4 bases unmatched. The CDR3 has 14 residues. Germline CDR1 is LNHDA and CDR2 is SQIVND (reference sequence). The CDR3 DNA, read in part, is TGTGCCAGTACCCAGCGGGGAAACACCGGGGAG. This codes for CASTQRGNTGE. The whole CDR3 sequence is CASTQRGNTGELFF.

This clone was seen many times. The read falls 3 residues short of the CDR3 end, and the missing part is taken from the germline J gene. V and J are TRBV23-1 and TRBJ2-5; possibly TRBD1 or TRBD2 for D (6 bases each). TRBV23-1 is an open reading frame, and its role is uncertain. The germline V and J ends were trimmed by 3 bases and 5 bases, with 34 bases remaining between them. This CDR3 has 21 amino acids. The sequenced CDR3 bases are TGCGCCAGCAGTCACCCGAGGGGGTTTTTTTGCGGGAAGTCGGGGAGGGAGACC. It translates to CASSHPRGFFCGKSGRET. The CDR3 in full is CASSHPRGFFCGKSGRETQYF.

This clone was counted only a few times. This CDR3 is CASSRLAGDRYDYTF. The sequenced part of the CDR3 DNA is TGTGCCAGTAGTAGACTAGCGGGAGATCGGTACGAC. The chain uses TRBV19 and TRBJ1-2; D gene ambiguous. The read gets to within 3 residues of the CDR3 end, and the germline J gene fills in the rest. The CDR3 extends over 15 amino acids. CDR1 and CDR2 from the germline V gene are LNHDA and SQIVND (reference sequence).

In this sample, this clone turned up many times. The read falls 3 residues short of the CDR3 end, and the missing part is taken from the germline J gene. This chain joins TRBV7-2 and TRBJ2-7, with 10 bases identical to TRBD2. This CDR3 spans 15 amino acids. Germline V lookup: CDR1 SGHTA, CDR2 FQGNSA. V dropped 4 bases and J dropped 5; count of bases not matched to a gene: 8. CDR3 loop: CASSSPAGGPHEQYF. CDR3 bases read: TGTGCCAGCAGCTCTCCAGCGGGAGGGCCGCACGAG.

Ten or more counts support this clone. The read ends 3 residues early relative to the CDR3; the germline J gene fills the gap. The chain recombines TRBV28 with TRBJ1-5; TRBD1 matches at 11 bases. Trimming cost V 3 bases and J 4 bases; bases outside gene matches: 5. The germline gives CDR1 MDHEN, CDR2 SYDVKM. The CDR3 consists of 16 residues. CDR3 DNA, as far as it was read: TGTGCCAGCAGTTTCGGACAGGGGGCGGGGAATCAGCCC. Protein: CASSFGQGAGNQP. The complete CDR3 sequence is CASSFGQGAGNQPQHF.